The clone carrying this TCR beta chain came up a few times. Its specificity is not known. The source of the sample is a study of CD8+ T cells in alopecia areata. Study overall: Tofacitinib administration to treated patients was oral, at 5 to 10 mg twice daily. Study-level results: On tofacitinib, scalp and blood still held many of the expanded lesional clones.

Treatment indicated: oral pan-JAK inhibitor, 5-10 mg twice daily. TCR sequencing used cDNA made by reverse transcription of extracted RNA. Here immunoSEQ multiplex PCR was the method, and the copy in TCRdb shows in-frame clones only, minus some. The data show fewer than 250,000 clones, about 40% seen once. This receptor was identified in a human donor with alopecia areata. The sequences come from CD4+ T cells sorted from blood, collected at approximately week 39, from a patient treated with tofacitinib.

The CDR3 protein is CASTDRTSGNNEQFF. CDR3 DNA: TGTGCCAGCACCGATAGGACTAGCGGGAACAATGAGCAGTTCTTC. This sequence joins TRBV9 and TRBJ2-1, with 12 positions matching TRBD2. Unmatched junction bases numbered 6, after V lost 6 bases and J lost 5 bases. Looked up from germline, CDR1 is SGDLS and CDR2 is YYNGEE. The CDR3 is made up of 15 amino acids. Drawing the rest from reference TRBV9 and TRBJ2-1, the complete variable domain is DSGVTQTPKHLITATGQRVTLRCSPRSGDLSVYWYQQSLDQGLQFLIQYYNGEERAKGNILERFSAQQFPDLHSELNLSSLELGDSALYFCASTDRTSGNNEQFFGPGTRLTVL.